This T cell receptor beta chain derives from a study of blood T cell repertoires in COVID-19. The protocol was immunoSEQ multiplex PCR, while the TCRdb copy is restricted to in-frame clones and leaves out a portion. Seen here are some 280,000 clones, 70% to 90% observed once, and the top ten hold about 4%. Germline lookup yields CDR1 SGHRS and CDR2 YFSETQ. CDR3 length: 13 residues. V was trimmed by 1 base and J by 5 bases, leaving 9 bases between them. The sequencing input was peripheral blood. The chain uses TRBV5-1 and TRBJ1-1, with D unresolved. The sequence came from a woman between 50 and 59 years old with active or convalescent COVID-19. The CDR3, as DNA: TGCGCCAGCAGCTTGAACAGAGATACTGAAGCTTTCTTT. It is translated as CASSLNRDTEAFF.